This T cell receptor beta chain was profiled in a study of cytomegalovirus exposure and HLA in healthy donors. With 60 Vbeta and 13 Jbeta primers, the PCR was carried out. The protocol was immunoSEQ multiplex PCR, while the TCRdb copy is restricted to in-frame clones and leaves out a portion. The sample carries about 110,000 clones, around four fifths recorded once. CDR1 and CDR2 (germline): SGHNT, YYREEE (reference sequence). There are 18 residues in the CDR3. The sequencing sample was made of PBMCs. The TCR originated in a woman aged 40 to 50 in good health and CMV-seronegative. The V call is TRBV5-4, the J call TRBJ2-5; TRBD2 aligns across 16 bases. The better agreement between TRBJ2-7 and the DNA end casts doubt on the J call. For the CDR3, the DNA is TGTGCCAGCAGCCCCACTCCGGGACTAGCGGGGGGGCCGTACGAGCAGTACTTC. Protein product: CASSPTPGLAGGPYEQYF.